A single sample gave rise to the 27 T cell receptor beta chains below, sequenced in a study of T cells expressing NK-cell markers. From its re-call of the 5' RACE reads, TCRdb lists each CDR3 protein once, without DNA. Its table records approximately 460,000 distinct CDR3 sequences. Sequencing input: blood T cells: a sorted CD56 or NKG2C T cell subset, CD4+ or CD8+ T cells, or bulk PBMC T cells (not recorded which). The receptors stem from a woman aged 18 to 75 in good health.

This chain connects TRBV20-1 to TRBJ2-5; there is no DNA to check the TCRdb D call of TRBD2. Germline loops: CDR1 DFQATT, CDR2 SNEGSKA (reference sequence). This CDR3 comprises 17 residues. This CDR3 is CSAPRLAGGPYQETQYF.

The rearrangement joins TRBV5-1 to TRBJ2-3; the D call of TRBD2 rests on TCRdb alone, since no DNA is present to check it. CDR3 length equals 17 residues. Germline V gene sequence: CDR1 SGHRS, CDR2 YFSETQ. CDR3 loop: CASSLGRGSGGTDTQYF. Together with reference TRBV5-1 and TRBJ2-3, the CDR3 gives the full variable domain: KAGVTQTPRYLIKTRGQQVTLSCSPISGHRSVSWYQQTPGQGLQFLFEYFSETQRNKGNFPGRFSGRQFSNSRSEMNVSTLELGDSALYLCASSLGRGSGGTDTQYFGPGTRLTVL.

The rearrangement links TRBV7-2 to TRBJ1-3; the TCRdb D gene call, TRBD1, has no DNA to confirm it. The CDR3 runs 17 residues. Germline CDR1 reads SGHTA; CDR2 reads FQGNSA. CDR3 sequence reads: CASSSRQGDFSGNTIYF.

This rearrangement joins TRBV12-3 or TRBV12-4 to TRBJ1-2. The length of the CDR3 is 12 residues. The CDR3 here is CASSLELGGYTF.

This chain links TRBV7-2 with TRBJ2-3. Germline lookup yields CDR1 SGHTA and CDR2 FQGNSA. CDR3 length: 15 residues. The CDR3 sequence is CASSPILASTDTQYF.

The chain links TRBV24-1 to TRBJ2-1; the D call of TRBD1 rests on TCRdb alone, since no DNA is present to check it. This CDR3 has 14 amino acids. The germline CDR1 and CDR2 sequences are KGHDR and SFDVKD. Here the CDR3 reads CATSEGDSNDEQFF.

The chain links TRBV6-2 or TRBV6-3 to TRBJ2-3; TCRdb calls TRBD2, which cannot be checked without DNA. From germline, CDR1 is MNHEY and CDR2 SVGEGT. The CDR3 runs 16 residues. The CDR3 protein is CASRPGLAGAHDTQYF.

This chain links TRBV7-2 with TRBJ2-3; TCRdb's D gene call, TRBD2, goes unchecked for lack of DNA. CDR1 and CDR2 (germline): SGHTA, FQGNSA. The CDR3 runs to 14 residues. The CDR3 loop reads CASSLGGTSGGEYF. The full variable domain, in which reference TRBV7-2 and TRBJ2-3 provide the parts outside the CDR3, is GAGVSQSPSNKVTEKGKDVELRCDPISGHTALYWYRQSLGQGLEFLIYFQGNSAPDKSGLPSDRFSAERTGGSVSTLTIQRTQQEDSAVYLCASSLGGTSGGEYFGPGTRLTVL.

The chain links TRBV6-5 to TRBJ1-3. From germline, CDR1 is MNHEY and CDR2 SVGAGI. The CDR3 loop spans 17 amino acids. The CDR3 spells CASSYSNPAASGNTIYF.

V usage is TRBV29-1 and J usage is TRBJ2-7; checking the TCRdb D call of TRBD2 is not possible without DNA. The CDR3 totals 13 residues. In germline, CDR1 is SQVTM, CDR2 ANQGSEA. This CDR3 is CSVVAAGITEQYF.

V is TRBV15 and J is TRBJ2-3; TCRdb lists TRBD2, though no DNA is available to test this call. The CDR3 consists of 15 residues. The germline gives CDR1 LNHNV, CDR2 YYDKDF (reference sequence). This chain's CDR3 is CATSLAGGAADTQYF.

The V gene is TRBV7-2, the J gene TRBJ2-3. This CDR3 has 15 residues. The V gene's germline CDR1 is SGHTA and CDR2 FQGNSA. The CDR3 reads CASNVAGVSTDTQYF.

The chain uses TRBV4-1 and TRBJ1-6; no DNA is available, so the TRBD1 call from TCRdb remains unchecked. Germline CDR1 MGHRA, CDR2 YSYEKL. This CDR3 contains 16 residues. CDR3: CASSQGGAGFSSPLHF.

This chain uses TRBV15 with TRBJ1-5. The V gene's germline CDR1 is LNHNV and CDR2 YYDKDF (reference sequence). The CDR3 spans 14 residues. CDR3 sequence reads: CATSRGRMGGPQHF.

The rearrangement uses TRBV7-2 and TRBJ2-3; with no DNA, the TCRdb D assignment of TRBD1 cannot be verified. Germline V gene sequence: CDR1 SGHTA, CDR2 FQGNSA. There are 15 residues in the CDR3. CDR3 loop: CASSLGQGWPDTQYF.

The J gene is TRBJ2-7, the V gene TRBV27; TCRdb's assignment of TRBD1 cannot be checked, as there is no DNA. Germline CDR1 and CDR2: MNHEY and SMNVEV (reference sequence). The CDR3 is 14 residues long. The CDR3: CASSLRQGVYEQYF.

The chain employs TRBV30 and TRBJ1-1; there is no DNA to check the TCRdb D call of TRBD1. CDR3 length: 14 residues. Germline V CDR1 and CDR2: GTSNPN, SVGIG (reference sequence). Here the CDR3 reads CAWSENLQGGEAFF. The full variable domain, completed using reference TRBV30 and TRBJ1-1, is SQTIHQWPATLVQPVGSPLSLECTVEGTSNPNLYWYRQAAGRGLQLLFYSVGIGQISSEVPQNLSASRPQDRQFILSSKKLLLSDSGFYLCAWSENLQGGEAFFGQGTRLTVV.

V is TRBV20-1 and J is TRBJ1-6. Per the germline V gene, CDR1 is DFQATT and CDR2 is SNEGSKA (reference sequence). There are 16 residues in the CDR3. The CDR3 protein is CSARDATSSYNSPLHF.

The chain links TRBV4-3 to TRBJ1-6. The CDR3 extends over 15 amino acids. CDR1 and CDR2 from the germline V gene are LGHNA and YSLEER. The CDR3 reads CASSQDTQEYSPLHF.

The J gene is TRBJ2-5, the V gene TRBV5-6; with no DNA, the TCRdb D assignment of TRBD2 cannot be verified. Germline CDR1 and CDR2: SGHDT and YYEEEE. This CDR3 is built from 17 residues. CDR3 protein: CASSFGLAGGSEETQYF. The whole variable domain, filled in from reference TRBV5-6 and TRBJ2-5, reads DAGVTQSPTHLIKTRGQQVTLRCSPKSGHDTVSWYQQALGQGPQFIFQYYEEEERQRGNFPDRFSGHQFPNYSSELNVNALLLGDSALYLCASSFGLAGGSEETQYFGPGTRLLVL.

The rearrangement links TRBV7-3 to TRBJ2-2; TCRdb indicates TRBD1, and absent DNA this call remains unverified. CDR3 length: 16 residues. Germline V CDR1 and CDR2: SGHTA, FQGTGA. The CDR3: CASSPTPGHTTGELFF.

The CDR3 protein is CAWGPSALGPQHF. The J gene is TRBJ1-5, the V gene TRBV30. Germline V gives CDR1 GTSNPN, CDR2 SVGIG (reference sequence). The CDR3 has 13 amino acids.

The genes are TRBV5-4 and TRBJ2-3; TCRdb proposes TRBD2, but this gene call is untestable without DNA. In germline, CDR1 is SGHNT, CDR2 YYREEE (reference sequence). The CDR3 has 15 residues. CDR3: CASSSTSGRTDTQYF. The full variable domain, completed using reference TRBV5-4 and TRBJ2-3, is ETGVTQSPTHLIKTRGQQVTLRCSSQSGHNTVSWYQQALGQGPQFIFQYYREEENGRGNFPPRFSGLQFPNYSSELNVNALELDDSALYLCASSSTSGRTDTQYFGPGTRLTVL.

This rearrangement joins TRBV3-1 to TRBJ2-1; there is no DNA to check the TCRdb D call of TRBD1. The germline V gene encodes CDR1 LGHDT and CDR2 YNNKEL (reference sequence). The CDR3 sequence is 15 residues long. The CDR3 is CASSQWGQQTDEQFF.

The CDR3 here is CASSYAFDRNTEAFF. V is TRBV6-5 and J is TRBJ1-1. CDR1 and CDR2 from the germline V gene are MNHEY and SVGAGI. The length of the CDR3 is 15 residues.

The V and J genes are TRBV25-1 and TRBJ2-1; TCRdb's D call of TRBD2 is untestable without DNA. The germline V gene encodes CDR1 MGHDK and CDR2 SYGVNS. The CDR3 loop spans 17 amino acids. The CDR3 protein is CASSPMTSGESYNEQFF.

V gene TRBV7-3 combines with J gene TRBJ1-1. CDR3 length equals 14 residues. Germline lookup yields CDR1 SGHTA and CDR2 FQGTGA. CDR3 in amino acids: CASSLMDGNTEAFF.